The 26 T cell receptor beta chains below were found in one sample sequenced in a study of shared clonotypes between healthy human individuals. Repertoires were generated with immunoSEQ multiplex PCR, while TCRdb's copy carries only in-frame clones and drops some. The repertoire includes 550,000 to 800,000 clones, roughly 88% of them detected once, and 34% sits in the top ten. The specimen was memory CD8+ T cells from PBMCs. Sample subset: CD45RO+ cells pooled with CCR7-negative TemRA cells. The receptors derive from a man aged 18-30 years in good health. Some clones in this sample may be carry-over from other donors' samples.

This clone was picked up one time. The chain couples TRBV10-3 to TRBJ2-7; 7 bases match TRBD2. The junction had 2 bases not matched to a gene; V was cut back by 3 bases and J by 0 bases. Germline CDR1 reads ENHRY; CDR2 reads SYGVKD. This CDR3 comprises 14 residues. The CDR3 reads CAISDQRGSYEQYF. DNA of the CDR3: TGTGCCATCAGTGACCAGCGGGGCTCCTACGAGCAGTACTTC.

This clone was observed once. V gene TRBV14 combines with J gene TRBJ2-3; D gene unclear. CDR1 is SGHDN, CDR2 FVKESK, per germline. The CDR3 covers 14 residues. V dropped 0 bases and J dropped 5 bases, with 9 bases sitting between them. CDR3 DNA sequence: TGTGCCAGCAGCCAAGATCGTATGCGAGATACGCAGTATTTT. Amino acid sequence: CASSQDRMRDTQYF.

This chain uses TRBV2 with TRBJ2-1; TRBD2 matches 14 bases. Per germline, CDR1 SNHLY and CDR2 FYNNEI. Losses at the gene ends were 1 base for V and 8 bases for J; bases not matched to a gene: 4. The CDR3 spans 16 residues. DNA of the CDR3: TGTGCCAGCAGTGAAGGGGGACTAGCGGGGGTCGATGAGCAGTTCTTC. Its protein is CASSEGGLAGVDEQFF.

This clone was counted a single time. Distinct nucleotide sequences in the sample also encode this CDR3. This sequence joins TRBV2 and TRBJ1-5, with TRBD1 as a possible D gene (6 bases). V lost 4 bases, J lost 2 bases, and 6 bases lay in between. This CDR3 region has 13 residues. Germline loops: CDR1 SNHLY, CDR2 FYNNEI. Written as DNA, the CDR3 is TGTGCCAGCAGTGGACAGGGCAATCAGCCCCAGCATTTT. Its translation: CASSGQGNQPQHF.

The chain uses TRBV27 and TRBJ1-4, with D maybe TRBD1 (6 bases). Between the trimmed V and J ends, which lost 5 bases and 7 bases, there was a span of 17 bases. CDR1 and CDR2 (germline): MNHEY, SMNVEV (reference sequence). The CDR3 runs to 15 residues. CDR3 residues: CASSHRTVGIEKLFF. In DNA, the CDR3 is TGTGCCAGCAGTCACCGGACAGTGGGCATTGAAAAACTGTTTTTT.

The V and J genes are TRBV5-6 and TRBJ2-1; D perhaps matches TRBD2 (5 bases). CDR1 is SGHDT, CDR2 YYEEEE, per germline. Trimming left V 0 bases short and J 8 bases short, with 15 bases between. The CDR3 runs 15 residues. The CDR3 region has the DNA TGTGCCAGCAGCTTGGGGCTAGCAGCCGTGGATGAGCAGTTCTTC. Its protein product is CASSLGLAAVDEQFF.

V is TRBV4-1 and J is TRBJ2-7; D may be TRBD1 (5 bases). Trimming took 4 bases from V and 4 from J, leaving 17 bases between them. Looked up from germline, CDR1 is MGHRA and CDR2 is YSYEKL. The CDR3 totals 15 residues. CDR3: CASSPTGRTLYEQYF. The CDR3 DNA sequence: TGCGCCAGCAGCCCTACCGGACGGACACTATACGAGCAGTACTTC.

The V gene is TRBV4-1, the J gene TRBJ2-7, with TRBD2 matching over 7 bases. The V and J ends lost 4 bases and 2 bases, in that order; junction bases with no gene match: 8. The CDR3 is 15 residues long. CDR1 is MGHRA and CDR2 is YSYEKL in the germline V gene. The CDR3 here is CASSPAWGRAYEQYF. The CDR3 coding sequence is TGCGCCAGCAGCCCGGCCTGGGGGAGGGCCTACGAGCAGTACTTC.

The V and J genes are TRBV30 and TRBJ2-2; no definite D call. In germline, CDR1 is GTSNPN, CDR2 SVGIG (reference sequence). There are 14 residues in the CDR3. The V end was cut by 2 bases, the J end by 5 bases, with 12 bases between. The CDR3 sequence: CAWSPRSFTGELFF. The CDR3 DNA reads as TGTGCCTGGAGTCCCAGATCATTTACCGGGGAGCTGTTTTTT.

In DNA, the CDR3 is TGTGCCAGCAGCTTAGTCTCGAAAGACTATGGCTACACCTTC. Protein product: CASSLVSKDYGYTF. The chain links TRBV11-2 to TRBJ1-2, with D hard to call. The CDR3 spans 14 residues. V was cut by 1 base and J by 3 bases, with 9 bases left in between. Germline V gene data show CDR1 as SGHAT and CDR2 as FQNNGV.

This clone was found a few times. The rearrangement joins TRBV5-1 to TRBJ2-7, with TRBD1 matching over 11 bases. Germline CDR1 SGHRS, CDR2 YFSETQ. The CDR3 contains 14 residues. V was pared by 4 bases and J by 6 bases, with 6 bases of the junction left unmatched. CDR3 sequence reads: CASSLDRGPVEQYF. The CDR3 DNA reads as TGCGCCAGCAGCCTGGACAGGGGGCCGGTCGAGCAGTACTTC.

The chain has TRBV5-3 and TRBJ1-3; D is unclear. TRBV5-3 is noted as an ORF with a role that remains uncertain. This CDR3 contains 19 residues. V dropped 4 bases and J dropped 8 bases, with 31 bases sitting between them. The CDR3 DNA reads as TGTGCCAGAAGCCCGGACTTTCGTCCCCATAATTTCCCCGGACACACCATATATTTT. This codes for CARSPDFRPHNFPGHTIYF.

This clone turned up a few times. The chain couples TRBV27 to TRBJ1-2, with a tentative D call TRBD1 (5 bases). The germline V gene encodes CDR1 MNHEY and CDR2 SMNVEV (reference sequence). This CDR3 comprises 12 residues. Trimming removed 6 bases from V and 2 bases from J, with 7 bases in between. The DNA of the CDR3 is TGTGCCAGCAGAGACAGCAACTATGGCTACACCTTC. Its translation is CASRDSNYGYTF.

This chain uses TRBV7-2 with TRBJ2-7; 9 bases fit TRBD2. CDR1 and CDR2 (germline): SGHTA, FQGNSA. The V gene end was trimmed by 5 bases and the J gene end by 5 bases; junction bases not matched to a gene: 19. CDR3 size: 18 residues. In DNA form, the CDR3 reads TGTGCCAGCAGCGACAAAAGGGTGGTACGTAGCGGGAGTCACGAGCAGTACTTC. Its protein product is CASSDKRVVRSGSHEQYF.

This sequence joins TRBV4-1 and TRBJ2-7, with 12 bases lining up with TRBD2. V lost 4 bases to trimming and J lost 3 bases; unmatched junction nucleotides: 13. The germline V gene has CDR1 MGHRA and CDR2 YSYEKL. This CDR3 is built from 18 residues. The CDR3 here is CASSPYLAGGPTSYEQYF. The CDR3 region has the DNA TGCGCCAGCAGCCCCTATCTAGCGGGAGGGCCGACGAGCTACGAGCAGTACTTC.

The chain couples TRBV7-6 to TRBJ2-3, with a possible D match to TRBD2 (5 bases). CDR3 size: 16 residues. Germline V gives CDR1 SGHVS, CDR2 FNYEAQ. Trimming removed 1 base from V and 4 bases from J, with 15 bases in between. CDR3 sequence reads: CASSLGAARRADTQYF. The CDR3 nucleotides read TGTGCCAGCAGCTTAGGGGCCGCGCGGCGGGCAGATACGCAGTATTTT.

Only one count was recorded for this clone. This rearrangement joins TRBV6-1 to TRBJ2-7; the D is unclear. The CDR3 spans 10 residues. V shed 2 bases and J shed 6 bases, with 2 bases lying between them. Germline assignment: CDR1 MNHNS and CDR2 SASEGT. CDR3 nucleotide sequence: TGTGCCAGCAGTGAACTCGAGCAGTACTTC. Its translation: CASSELEQYF.

The CDR3 spells CASSVGRGYTF. The DNA of the CDR3 is TGTGCCAGCAGCGTAGGTAGAGGCTACACCTTC. The chain combines TRBV9 with TRBJ1-2; D is ambiguous. Germline lookup yields CDR1 SGDLS and CDR2 YYNGEE. Deletions cut 0 bases from V and 8 bases from J, with 5 bases between. The CDR3 loop spans 11 amino acids.

This sequence joins TRBV7-8 and TRBJ2-7; D gene unclear. V shed 5 bases and J shed 7 bases, with 12 bases lying between them. The CDR3 totals 12 residues. Germline V lookup: CDR1 SGHVS, CDR2 FQNEAQ. CDR3 region: CASSLDRQEQYF. The CDR3 DNA reads TGTGCCAGCAGCCTGGACCGGCAGGAGCAGTACTTC.

V is TRBV9 and J is TRBJ2-7, with D perhaps matching TRBD2 (5 bases). Trimming removed 0 bases at V and 4 bases at J, with 14 bases between. From germline, CDR1 is SGDLS and CDR2 YYNGEE. CDR3 length equals 15 residues. CDR3 protein: CASSVGVASLYEQYF. The CDR3 DNA is TGTGCCAGCAGCGTAGGGGTAGCGTCCCTATACGAGCAGTACTTC.

The V gene is TRBV7-8, the J gene TRBJ1-5; D remains unclear. Trimming pared 1 base from V and 3 bases from J, leaving 13 bases between. CDR1 and CDR2 from the germline V gene are SGHVS and FQNEAQ. The CDR3 extends over 16 amino acids. The CDR3 sequence is CASSLVVGANNQPQHF. In DNA, the CDR3 is TGTGCCAGCAGCTTAGTTGTCGGAGCCAACAATCAGCCCCAGCATTTT.

For the CDR3, the DNA is TGCAGCGTTGAAGGCGCTAGCGGCAGTTTCGAGCAGTACTTC. This translates into CSVEGASGSFEQYF. The V and J genes are TRBV29-1 and TRBJ2-7, with 7 bases lining up with TRBD2. Germline lookup yields CDR1 SQVTM and CDR2 ANQGSEA. This CDR3 contains 14 residues. V shed 1 base and J 6 bases; nucleotides not matched to a gene: 9.

The chain carries TRBV19 and TRBJ1-5, with D hard to call. V was cut by 7 bases and J by 4 bases, with 29 bases left in between. The germline V gene has CDR1 LNHDA and CDR2 SQIVND (reference sequence). The CDR3 extends over 19 amino acids. The CDR3 coding sequence is TGTGCCAGTACCCCCATCCTTGGGAGTTTAAAGGCGCTAAATCAGCCCCAGCATTTT. This codes for CASTPILGSLKALNQPQHF.

The chain recombines TRBV7-9 with TRBJ2-7; TRBD2 might be the D (5 bases). The CDR3 extends over 16 amino acids. With 0 bases removed from V and 0 bases from J, the gap between germline ends came to 12 bases. Germline V gene sequence: CDR1 SEHNR, CDR2 FQNEAQ (reference sequence). This CDR3 is CASSLAKGGSSYEQYF. The CDR3 DNA follows: TGTGCCAGCAGCTTAGCGAAAGGTGGGAGCTCCTACGAGCAGTACTTC.

The chain recombines TRBV25-1 with TRBJ1-1; a possible D gene is TRBD1 (5 bases). The CDR3 has 14 residues. The germline V and J ends were trimmed by 1 base and 7 bases, with 13 bases remaining between them. Germline V CDR1 and CDR2: MGHDK, SYGVNS. The DNA of the CDR3 is TGTGCCAGCAGTGAATTGGGGGGTTCAGATGAAGCTTTCTTT. Protein sequence: CASSELGGSDEAFF.

The chain recombines TRBV2 with TRBJ2-7, with TRBD1 matching over 7 bases. The V segment lost 5 bases and the J segment 0 bases; nucleotides outside the gene matches: 4. Germline-derived CDR1 and CDR2 are SNHLY and FYNNEI. This CDR3 has 14 amino acids. The CDR3: CASSFRDSSYEQYF. The DNA of the CDR3 is TGTGCCAGCAGTTTCCGGGACAGCTCCTACGAGCAGTACTTC.